This T cell receptor (beta chain) emerged from a study of cytomegalovirus exposure and HLA in healthy donors. The V end lost 5 bases, the J end lost 4 bases, and 9 bases lay between the germline ends. CDR3 size: 12 residues. Per germline, CDR1 SEHNR and CDR2 FQNEAQ (reference sequence). The assay was immunoSEQ multiplex PCR, and TCRdb's table has in-frame clones only and misses some. The sample has over 150,000 clones; roughly 80% are singletons. The rearrangement joins TRBV7-9 to TRBJ2-7; perhaps TRBD1 as D (6 bases). Specimen: PBMCs. This TCR was sampled from a woman in her late teens or twenties in good health and CMV-seropositive. CDR3 DNA sequence: TGTGCCAGCAGCACCAGGGGATACGAGCAGTACTTC. Translated, it gives CASSTRGYEQYF.